This T cell receptor beta chain emerged from a study of Ad26.COV2.S vaccination and SARS-CoV-2 variants. The method was immunoSEQ multiplex PCR; TCRdb's version includes in-frame clones alone and lacks a portion of them. This table holds around 450,000 clones, approximately 90% found once. CDR1 and CDR2 from the germline V gene are MNHEY and SVGAGI. V was trimmed by 5 bases and J by 5 bases, leaving 18 bases between them. This CDR3 spans 15 amino acids. Stated treatment: around 19 received Ad26.COV2.S at low or high dose, single or two shots; 5 received placebo; per-sample allocation not given. Each sample was drawn 63 days after the first injection (of vaccine or placebo).

The origin of this receptor is a person aged 18 to 65 who received the Ad26.COV2.S COVID-19 vaccine or a placebo. The source material was peripheral blood, sampled in a trial of Ad26.COV2.S vaccine versus placebo. The V gene is TRBV6-5, the J gene TRBJ1-1; tentative D call: TRBD1 (6 bases). The CDR3 region has the DNA TGTGCCAGCAGTCGTTGGGACACCGGGGGGACTGAAGCTTTCTTT. Translating it yields CASSRWDTGGTEAFF.